This entry concerns a single TCR beta chain. This sample was taken from a study of blood T cell repertoires in COVID-19. Background on the study: COVID-19 samples collected from the United States, Italy and Spain covered acute and convalescent phases.

Trimming at V came to 4 bases and at J to 0 bases, leaving 9 bases not matched to a gene. CDR1 is SGHTA and CDR2 is FQGNSA in the germline V gene. CDR3 length: 17 amino acids. Per the original methods: The authors estimated nucleated cell counts from reference gene primer amplification. The table came from immunoSEQ multiplex PCR; TCRdb's copy has only in-frame clones and leaves some out. V, J and clone size are taken as reported in that table, and D and trimming were inferred from the DNA itself. The table lists roughly 77,000 clones, 80% to 90% of them singletons. The chain has TRBV7-2 and TRBJ2-3; 8 bases align to TRBD2. Material for sequencing was peripheral blood. This receptor was obtained from an elderly woman with active COVID-19. CDR3 sequence reads: CASSSRPGGPSTDTQYF. In DNA, the CDR3 is TGTGCCAGCAGCTCAAGGCCGGGAGGGCCTAGCACAGATACGCAGTATTTT.